The 32 T cell receptor beta chains listed next were all sequenced from one sample in a study of blood T cells in healthy people across ages. Using a J-beta primer mix together with a sample-barcoded 5' primer, a second PCR was run for about 7 to 12 cycles. TCRdb ran MiXCR on the 5' RACE reads and lists one entry per CDR3 protein. This sample carries about 1 million distinct CDR3 sequences, around 45% of them seen once, and the ten largest clones take 15% to 20%. The sequenced sample consisted of blood. The receptors here all came from a woman in her sixties in good health.

The chain recombines TRBV7-9 with TRBJ2-7, with 8 bases aligning to TRBD1. Germline CDR1 and CDR2: SEHNR and FQNEAQ (reference sequence). This CDR3 has 13 residues. V was clipped by 6 bases and J by 4 bases; unmatched bases: 5. CDR3 DNA sequence: TGTGCCAGCAGAAGCGACAGGGGATACGAGCAGTACTTC. This translates into CASRSDRGYEQYF.

The chain uses TRBV7-8 and TRBJ2-7; D gene ambiguous. Germline V CDR1 and CDR2: SGHVS, FQNEAQ. This CDR3 is 12 amino acids long. V dropped 5 bases and J dropped 5 bases, with 10 bases sitting between them. The CDR3 sequence is CASSLPPDEQYF. The CDR3 nucleotides read TGTGCCAGCAGCCTTCCCCCGGACGAGCAGTACTTC.

A word on this clonotype: Being one base from a much bigger clone, this may be a read error. This chain joins TRBV6-5 and TRBJ1-2, with a possible D match to TRBD1 (6 bases). This CDR3 contains 12 residues. Germline loops: CDR1 MNHEY, CDR2 SVGAGI. V shed 2 bases and J shed 7 bases, with 8 bases lying between them. CDR3 region: CASSYAGVGYTF. CDR3 sequence (DNA): TGTGCCAGCAGTTACGCAGGGGTTGGCTACACCTTC.

This clonotype was detected once. The chain combines TRBV28 with TRBJ2-3; the D is unclear. Trimming removed 4 bases from V and 1 base from J, with 9 bases in between. CDR3 length: 14 amino acids. The germline gives CDR1 MDHEN, CDR2 SYDVKM. Here the CDR3 reads CASSSDVGTDTQYF. CDR3 DNA: TGTGCCAGCAGTTCCGACGTGGGCACAGATACGCAGTATTTT.

The chain combines TRBV28 with TRBJ1-4; D is possibly TRBD1 (5 bases). Trimming took 9 bases from V and 12 from J, leaving 14 bases between them. Germline V lookup: CDR1 MDHEN, CDR2 SYDVKM. The length of the CDR3 is 11 residues. CDR3 nucleotides: TGTGCCAGTCATAAAGGGGCCCAACTGTTTTTT. This translates into CASHKGAQLFF.

This clonotype came up a few times. The chain has TRBV20-1 and TRBJ2-1, with TRBD2 identical over 10 bases. The CDR3 covers 14 residues. J gave up 9 bases and V 5 bases, and 10 bases lay outside the gene matches. CDR1 and CDR2 from the germline V gene are DFQATT and SNEGSKA (reference sequence). CDR3 region: CSAPLAGEGGEQFF. DNA for the CDR3: TGCAGTGCTCCCCTAGCGGGAGAGGGAGGTGAGCAGTTCTTC.

V usage is TRBV27 and J usage is TRBJ2-6, with D unclear. This CDR3 has 18 amino acids. The germline gives CDR1 MNHEY, CDR2 SMNVEV (reference sequence). Deletions cut 4 bases from V and 0 bases from J, with 16 bases between. The CDR3 bases are TGTGCCAGCAGTTCGACGGTACGTCTCCTCTCTGGGGCCAACGTCCTGACTTTC. Translation gives CASSSTVRLLSGANVLTF.

The chain joins TRBV12-3 or TRBV12-4 to TRBJ1-1; TRBD1 aligns across 7 bases. J gave up 1 base and V 5 bases, and 7 bases lay outside the gene matches. This CDR3 is 15 amino acids long. The CDR3 region is CASSPGGNGNTEAFF. The CDR3 coding sequence is TGTGCCAGCAGTCCAGGGGGGAACGGGAACACTGAAGCTTTCTTT.

Concerning this clonotype itself: A junction boundary mismatches the germline segment, possibly from a read error. The rearrangement links TRBV5-8 to TRBJ1-2; 8 nucleotides line up with TRBD1. There are 14 residues in the CDR3. CDR1 is SGHTS, CDR2 YDEGEE, per germline. CDR3 in amino acids: CASPQGVANCGYTF. DNA of the CDR3: TGTGCCAGTCCACAGGGGGTCGCTAACTGTGGCTACACCTTC. Complete variable domain (other parts from reference TRBV5-8 and TRBJ1-2): EAGVTQSPTHLIKTRGQQATLRCSPISGHTSVYWYQQALGLGLQFLLWYDEGEERNRGNFPPRFSGRQFPNYSSELNVNALELEDSALYLCASPQGVANCGYTFGSGTRLTVV.

This clonotype was picked up many times. CDR3 sequence (DNA): TGCAGTGCTACTCGAGAGCCACAAGAGACCCAGTACTTC. This sequence encodes CSATREPQETQYF. The chain recombines TRBV20-1 with TRBJ2-5; D not resolved. Trimming took 4 bases from V and 2 from J, leaving 11 bases between them. Per the germline V gene, CDR1 is DFQATT and CDR2 is SNEGSKA (reference sequence). The CDR3 runs 13 residues.

The V call is TRBV4-2, the J call TRBJ2-7; TRBD2 matches at 11 bases. Per germline, CDR1 LGHNA and CDR2 YNFKEQ. The CDR3 extends over 14 amino acids. With V trimmed by 8 bases and J by 2 bases, 5 bases remained unmatched. The CDR3 nucleotides are TGTGCCAGCGGGATAGCGGGAGGGGCCTACGAGCAGTACTTC. Protein sequence: CASGIAGGAYEQYF.

The chain carries TRBV6-6 and TRBJ2-5; D gene ambiguous. The V gene lost 11 bases and the J gene lost 4 bases, with 26 bases spanning the gap. This CDR3 region has 16 residues. Germline CDR1 is MNHNY and CDR2 is SVGAGI (reference sequence). In DNA form, the CDR3 reads TGTGCCTCGCACGGGCCCGAATCGGAACAACGAGAGACCCAGTACTTC. Translating gives CASHGPESEQRETQYF.

This clonotype was counted only a few times. DNA for the CDR3: TGTGCCAGCAGCGACAGGGGAGGATCACCCCTCCACTTT. Translating gives CASSDRGGSPLHF. V usage is TRBV6-6 and J usage is TRBJ1-6, with 8 bases identical to TRBD1. The germline V gene encodes CDR1 MNHNY and CDR2 SVGAGI (reference sequence). Trimming took 6 bases from V and 10 from J; bases not matched to a gene: 5. The CDR3 is 13 amino acids.

This chain uses TRBV27 with TRBJ1-2; D remains unclear. Germline V gene data show CDR1 as MNHEY and CDR2 as SMNVEV (reference sequence). The length of the CDR3 is 15 residues. V was shortened by 5 bases and J by 0 bases, with 13 bases between the two germline ends. This chain's CDR3 is CASSPWTGANYGYTF. CDR3 in DNA: TGTGCCAGCAGTCCCTGGACGGGAGCTAACTATGGCTACACCTTC.

V and J are TRBV10-3 and TRBJ2-1, with TRBD2 identical over 10 bases. CDR1 ENHRY and CDR2 SYGVKD come from the germline V gene. This CDR3 has 16 amino acids. Germline trimming cut 0 bases from V and 9 bases from J; bases unmatched to any gene: 8. CDR3 in amino acids: CAISESKREGLSEQFF. DNA of the CDR3: TGTGCCATCAGTGAGTCGAAGCGGGAGGGCCTGAGTGAGCAGTTCTTC.

V and J are TRBV5-4 and TRBJ2-2; the D gene is possibly TRBD2 (6 bases). V lost 4 bases, J lost 2 bases, and 15 bases lay in between. The CDR3 is 16 amino acids. CDR1 is SGHNT and CDR2 is YYREEE in the germline V gene (reference sequence). CDR3 DNA sequence: TGTGCCAGCAGCCTCCGGGGGATCAGTAACACCGGGGAGCTGTTTTTT. This gives the protein CASSLRGISNTGELFF.

This clonotype was detected ten times or more. This chain links TRBV7-2 with TRBJ2-5, with 7 bases identical to TRBD1. V was pared by 3 bases and J by 5 bases, with 3 bases of the junction left unmatched. The CDR3 has 13 amino acids. Germline assignment: CDR1 SGHTA and CDR2 FQGNSA. The CDR3 bases are TGTGCCAGCAGCTTGGACAGGCTTGAGACCCAGTACTTC. Amino acids: CASSLDRLETQYF.

This clonotype was recorded a few times. The rearrangement uses TRBV4-1 and TRBJ2-3, with TRBD1 as a possible D gene (6 bases). The CDR3 is 18 residues long. Germline values: CDR1 MGHRA, CDR2 YSYEKL. The V end was cut by 1 base, the J end by 2 bases, with 19 bases between. CDR3 nucleotide sequence: TGCGCCAGCAGCCAAGTGTGGGGGCAGGGAGCATTCACAGATACGCAGTATTTT. Residues: CASSQVWGQGAFTDTQYF.

This clonotype was recorded many times. The rearrangement uses TRBV20-1 and TRBJ2-7, with unresolved D. Germline loops: CDR1 DFQATT, CDR2 SNEGSKA (reference sequence). V was shortened by 1 base and J by 1 base, with 14 bases between the two germline ends. The CDR3 length is 15 residues. The CDR3, as DNA: TGCAGTGCTAGAGGATCCGGAGTAGGGTCCTACGAGCAGTACTTC. Protein sequence: CSARGSGVGSYEQYF.

The rearrangement joins TRBV5-1 to TRBJ2-7; TRBD1 matches 7 bases. The CDR3 extends over 15 amino acids. From germline, CDR1 is SGHRS and CDR2 YFSETQ. Trimming took 0 bases from V and 4 from J; bases not matched to a gene: 7. CDR3 amino acids: CASSLARTGEYEQYF. The CDR3 nucleotides read TGCGCCAGCAGCTTGGCTAGGACAGGCGAATACGAGCAGTACTTC.

The sample holds many counts of this clonotype. The V and J genes are TRBV29-1 and TRBJ2-5; weak D call: TRBD1 (6 bases). Trimming took 4 bases from V and 1 from J, leaving 7 bases between them. Germline CDR1 SQVTM, CDR2 ANQGSEA. The CDR3 is 12 residues long. The CDR3 is CSVARGQETQYF. CDR3 DNA: TGCAGCGTTGCCAGGGGCCAAGAGACCCAGTACTTC.

The rearrangement uses TRBV5-1 and TRBJ2-2; D unresolved. V lost 3 bases and J lost 6, with 12 bases in between. The CDR3 has 14 residues. Germline V gene sequence: CDR1 SGHRS, CDR2 YFSETQ. The CDR3, as DNA: TGCGCCAGCAGCTCGCAAGGAGATCCCGGGGAGCTGTTTTTT. Amino acid sequence: CASSSQGDPGELFF.

This clonotype was recorded a few times. This chain links TRBV5-1 with TRBJ2-7; D may be TRBD1 or TRBD2 (5 bases each). Deletions cut 0 bases from V and 7 bases from J, with 17 bases between. Germline assignment: CDR1 SGHRS and CDR2 YFSETQ. The CDR3 loop spans 15 amino acids. The CDR3 reads CASSLAERQTTEQYF. CDR3 coding DNA: TGCGCCAGCAGCTTGGCCGAAAGACAGACTACGGAGCAGTACTTC.

This sequence joins TRBV2 and TRBJ1-2; TRBD1 might be the D (5 bases). Trimming pared 4 bases from V and 0 bases from J, leaving 15 bases between. The CDR3 is made up of 16 amino acids. Germline CDR1 SNHLY, CDR2 FYNNEI. CDR3 nucleotides: TGTGCCAGCAGTGTTTTGGCTGACAGTACTAACTATGGCTACACCTTC. Translation: CASSVLADSTNYGYTF.

This chain links TRBV6-2 or TRBV6-3 with TRBJ2-7, with D perhaps matching TRBD1 (5 bases). Trimming took 0 bases from V and 7 from J, leaving 19 bases between them. This CDR3 has 16 residues. Germline V lookup: CDR1 MNHEY, CDR2 SVGEGT. CDR3: CASSYSNLWGYNEQYF. In DNA form, the CDR3 reads TGTGCCAGCAGTTACTCGAACCTTTGGGGCTACAATGAGCAGTACTTC.

This clonotype occurred a few times. This rearrangement joins TRBV7-9 to TRBJ2-6; D is ambiguous. The germline CDR1 and CDR2 sequences are SEHNR and FQNEAQ (reference sequence). The V and J ends lost 1 base and 0 bases respectively, with 13 bases between them. There are 18 residues in the CDR3. CDR3 sequence reads: CASSLVAQPFSGANVLTF. The CDR3 nucleotides are TGTGCCAGCAGCTTAGTTGCACAGCCCTTCTCTGGGGCCAACGTCCTGACTTTC.

This chain links TRBV4-2 with TRBJ2-4; D gene uncertain. Germline lookup yields CDR1 LGHNA and CDR2 YNFKEQ. V lost 0 bases and J 0 bases, leaving 12 bases between the germline ends. The CDR3 spans 17 residues. The CDR3 loop is CASSQEEARLAKNIQYF. CDR3 bases: TGTGCCAGCAGCCAAGAGGAAGCAAGACTAGCCAAAAACATTCAGTACTTC.

In its sample, this clonotype was seen a few times. The rearrangement links TRBV6-5 to TRBJ2-7; D remains unclear. V gave up 6 bases and J gave up 2 bases, with 14 bases separating them. CDR3 size: 14 residues. Germline-derived CDR1 and CDR2 are MNHEY and SVGAGI. This CDR3 is CASSPAIGTYEQYF. CDR3 sequence (DNA): TGTGCCAGCAGCCCCGCGATAGGGACCTACGAGCAGTACTTC.

A few counts support this clonotype. V usage is TRBV12-3 or TRBV12-4 and J usage is TRBJ2-7; D is ambiguous. The CDR3 is 13 residues long. Trimming cost V 7 bases and J 5 bases, with 15 bases left between them. The CDR3 coding sequence is TGTGCCAGCACCCCCGGTGGTTTCCACGAGCAGTACTTC. It encodes CASTPGGFHEQYF.

The gene calls are TRBV28 and TRBJ2-7; maybe TRBD2 (5 bases). Germline V gene sequence: CDR1 MDHEN, CDR2 SYDVKM. With 7 bases removed from V and 0 bases from J, the gap between germline ends came to 13 bases. The CDR3 runs 14 residues. Here the CDR3 DNA reads TGTGCCAGCACCCCCTCCCGGGGCTCCTACGAGCAGTACTTC. Its protein product is CASTPSRGSYEQYF.

This clonotype has just a few counts. The chain recombines TRBV7-6 with TRBJ2-5, with 11 bases fitting TRBD2. This CDR3 is built from 20 residues. Trimming cost V 3 bases and J 4 bases; bases outside gene matches: 19. Looked up from germline, CDR1 is SGHVS and CDR2 is FNYEAQ. CDR3 nucleotide sequence: TGTGCCAGCAGCTTGGACCCGGGACTAGCGGCTCTCTACGTGCGAGAGACCCAGTACTTC. Translating gives CASSLDPGLAALYVRETQYF.

The chain uses TRBV20-1 and TRBJ2-3; no reliable D call. Germline V gives CDR1 DFQATT, CDR2 SNEGSKA (reference sequence). Trimming left V 1 base short and J 6 bases short, with 5 bases between. The CDR3 is made up of 11 amino acids. CDR3 residues: CSARGWDTQYF. CDR3 bases: TGCAGTGCTAGAGGGTGGGATACGCAGTATTTT.